The 19 T cell receptor beta chains below all came from one sample that was sequenced in a study of CD4 T cells in relation to SARS-CoV-2 and coronaviruses. Measured with immunoSEQ multiplex PCR; TCRdb has only the in-frame clones, and not every one. The sample has 13,000 or so clones; 69% are singletons. The unexposed donors gave CD4+ T cells in about 2010-2019, prior to COVID-19. The cells were cultured for under twelve days before CD4+ T cells were isolated. Which antigens these TCRs recognize remains unknown. Sequenced sample: CD4+ T cells from PBMCs, cultured in vitro. These receptors all stem from a human donor in good health.

The V gene is TRBV19, the J gene TRBJ2-7; D is possibly TRBD1 or TRBD2 (6 bases each). This CDR3 is built from 15 residues. Trimming stripped 5 bases from V and 6 bases from J, with 20 bases between. Germline V gene lookup returns CDR1 LNHDA and CDR2 SQIVND (reference sequence). This CDR3 reads CASSVRWGANSEQYF. In DNA, the CDR3 is TGTGCCAGTAGTGTACGTTGGGGGGCCAACTCCGAGCAGTACTTC.

This clone was seen more than once but under ten times. The chain employs TRBV28 and TRBJ2-7; 8 nucleotides match TRBD2. J lost 3 bases, V lost 1 base, and 2 bases had no gene match. CDR1 and CDR2 from the germline V gene are MDHEN and SYDVKM. The CDR3 sequence is 14 residues long. Here the CDR3 reads CASSLSSGSYEQYF. The CDR3 nucleotides are TGTGCCAGCAGTTTATCCAGCGGGAGCTACGAGCAGTACTTC.

This chain joins TRBV19 and TRBJ2-1, with 10 positions matching TRBD2. The ends lost 4 bases at V and 5 bases at J; junction bases unmatched: 11. Germline V gives CDR1 LNHDA, CDR2 SQIVND (reference sequence). This CDR3 has 17 amino acids. In DNA form, the CDR3 reads TGTGCCAGTAGTAAAGGTTTTACAGCGGGAGGGAACAATGAGCAGTTCTTC. Translation gives CASSKGFTAGGNNEQFF.

The rearrangement uses TRBV27 and TRBJ1-1, with D maybe TRBD1 (5 bases). V lost 5 bases and J lost 5, with 21 bases in between. The CDR3 loop spans 16 amino acids. Germline assignment: CDR1 MNHEY and CDR2 SMNVEV (reference sequence). CDR3 residues: CASSPGGWGGETEAFF. The CDR3 region has the DNA TGTGCCAGCAGTCCCGGTGGGTGGGGGGGTGAGACTGAAGCTTTCTTT.

The chain has TRBV7-3 and TRBJ2-1, with a weak D call TRBD1 (5 bases). The CDR3 spans 13 residues. V was trimmed by 1 base and J by 7 bases, leaving 8 bases between them. Germline lookup yields CDR1 SGHTA and CDR2 FQGTGA. As DNA, the CDR3 is TGTGCCAGCAGCTTAAATAGGGGTAATGAGCAGTTCTTC. Encoded protein: CASSLNRGNEQFF.

This chain joins TRBV6-1 and TRBJ2-6; D not resolved. The CDR3 consists of 15 residues. Trimming left V 0 bases short and J 1 base short, with 4 bases between. The V gene's germline CDR1 is MNHNS and CDR2 SASEGT. As DNA, the CDR3 is TGTGCCAGCAGTGAAGCGCAATCTGGGGCCAACGTCCTGACTTTC. Its translation: CASSEAQSGANVLTF.

This rearrangement joins TRBV4-1 to TRBJ1-4, with 7 nucleotides matching TRBD1. The CDR3 runs to 15 residues. Germline V lookup: CDR1 MGHRA, CDR2 YSYEKL. The V gene end was trimmed by 2 bases and the J gene end by 11 bases; junction bases not matched to a gene: 11. CDR3 nucleotide sequence: TGCGCCAGCAGCCAAACAGGGGAGCAAAGGGGGAAACTGTTTTTT. It specifies CASSQTGEQRGKLFF.

The gene calls are TRBV15 and TRBJ2-1, with 9 bases identical to TRBD1. The germline gives CDR1 LNHNV, CDR2 YYDKDF (reference sequence). The CDR3 sequence is 17 residues long. After removal of 3 bases from V and 4 bases from J, the junction contained 10 bases not matched to a gene. CDR3 region: CATSRTWGQGYYNEQFF. The CDR3, as DNA: TGTGCCACCAGCAGGACCTGGGGACAGGGTTATTACAATGAGCAGTTCTTC.

The CDR3 DNA is TGTGCCTGGAGTGTACGGGCTACGATCTCTGGAAACACCATATATTTT. Protein product: CAWSVRATISGNTIYF. J is TRBJ1-3 and V is TRBV30; no clear D gene. CDR3 length equals 16 residues. Trimming cost V 0 bases and J 0 bases, with 12 bases left between them. The germline V gene encodes CDR1 GTSNPN and CDR2 SVGIG (reference sequence).

The rearrangement links TRBV10-3 to TRBJ2-1; D is perhaps TRBD2 (5 bases). Germline CDR1 is ENHRY and CDR2 is SYGVKD. V shed 11 bases and J shed 5 bases, with 16 bases lying between them. The CDR3 is 13 residues long. This chain's CDR3 is CASSGSENNEQFF. In DNA, the CDR3 is TGTGCCTCCTCGGGGAGCGAGAACAATGAGCAGTTCTTC.

This clone was counted between two and nine times. This sequence joins TRBV19 and TRBJ1-2, with TRBD1 matching 9 bases. The CDR3 consists of 14 residues. Trimming at V came to 4 bases and at J to 4 bases, leaving 4 bases not matched to a gene. Germline V gene lookup returns CDR1 LNHDA and CDR2 SQIVND (reference sequence). The CDR3 DNA reads as TGTGCCAGTAGTACGACAGGGGGGTCCTATGGCTACACCTTC. Protein sequence: CASSTTGGSYGYTF.

The rearrangement uses TRBV13 and TRBJ2-7; TRBD2 aligns across 14 bases. This CDR3 spans 16 amino acids. The trim removed 5 bases at V and 4 bases at J, leaving 7 bases unmatched. Looked up from germline, CDR1 is PRHDT and CDR2 is FYEKMQ (reference sequence). DNA for the CDR3: TGTGCCAGCAGCCCCCCGACTAGCGGGAGGGTTTACGAGCAGTACTTC. The encoded protein is CASSPPTSGRVYEQYF.

In its sample, this clone was seen a few times. This chain connects TRBV14 to TRBJ2-1, with D maybe TRBD2 (6 bases). V was trimmed by 7 bases and J by 7 bases, leaving 17 bases between them. The CDR3 totals 14 residues. From germline, CDR1 is SGHDN and CDR2 FVKESK. CDR3 in DNA: TGTGCCAGCAACCGTTTGGACGGAGGGAATGAGCAGTTCTTC. Protein sequence: CASNRLDGGNEQFF.

This chain connects TRBV24-1 to TRBJ2-7; TRBD2 might be the D (6 bases). The CDR3 sequence is 14 residues long. V shed 4 bases and J shed 3 bases, with 12 bases lying between them. The germline CDR1 and CDR2 sequences are KGHDR and SFDVKD. The CDR3 reads CATSDDTSNYEQYF. In nucleotides, the CDR3 is TGTGCCACCAGTGACGACACTAGCAACTACGAGCAGTACTTC.

The chain employs TRBV10-3 and TRBJ1-1; D ambiguous. This CDR3 contains 15 residues. Germline CDR1 ENHRY, CDR2 SYGVKD. V was shortened by 10 bases and J by 4 bases, with 22 bases between the two germline ends. In nucleotides, the CDR3 is TGTGCCACAGTCCCGGGTCTCGGAGGAGGCACTGAAGCTTTCTTT. Protein: CATVPGLGGGTEAFF.

This chain links TRBV3-1 (or the pseudogene TRBV3-2) with TRBJ2-1, with D unclear. The germline gives CDR1 LGHDT, CDR2 YNNKEL (reference sequence). V was trimmed by 2 bases and J by 1 base, leaving 9 bases between them. The CDR3 length is 15 residues. CDR3 bases: TGTGCCAGCAGCCAACTAACGTCGTCCTACAATGAGCAGTTCTTC. It codes for CASSQLTSSYNEQFF.

This chain uses TRBV30 with TRBJ1-2; no definite D call. Germline V lookup: CDR1 GTSNPN, CDR2 SVGIG (reference sequence). The CDR3 is made up of 13 amino acids. The V gene lost 4 bases and the J gene lost 0 bases, with 9 bases spanning the gap. CDR3 sequence: CAWTIGTNYGYTF. The DNA for the CDR3 is TGTGCCTGGACTATAGGGACTAACTATGGCTACACCTTC.

This clone was found a few times. V usage is TRBV7-7 and J usage is TRBJ2-2, with 10 nucleotides matching TRBD2. The CDR3 sequence is 18 residues long. Germline assignment: CDR1 SSHAT and CDR2 FNYEAQ (reference sequence). V shed 3 bases and J 1 base; nucleotides not matched to a gene: 8. CDR3 DNA: TGTGCCAGCAGCTTTCGTGAAAGACTAGCGGGGAACACCGGGGAGCTGTTTTTT. Translating gives CASSFRERLAGNTGELFF.

The chain couples TRBV2 to TRBJ2-7, with D perhaps being TRBD1 or TRBD2 (5 bases each). The CDR3 has 16 amino acids. Germline V lookup: CDR1 SNHLY, CDR2 FYNNEI. Trimming took 0 bases from V and 6 from J, leaving 18 bases between them. The CDR3 DNA follows: TGTGCCAGCAGTGAAGCGCAGCCGGGGCCAATCCGCGAGCAGTACTTC. Encoded protein: CASSEAQPGPIREQYF. The variable domain in full, completed from reference TRBV2 and TRBJ2-7, reads EPEVTQTPSHQVTQMGQEVILRCVPISNHLYFYWYRQILGQKVEFLVSFYNNEISEKSEIFDDQFSVERPDGSNFTLKIRSTKLEDSAMYFCASSEAQPGPIREQYFGPGTRLTVT.